Below, 21 T cell receptor beta chains from the same sample are listed, as sequenced in a study of read filtering for tumor transcriptome and immune sequencing. From roughly 0.4 ug of RNA, a library with molecular barcoded alpha/delta and beta/gamma adaptors was made. TCRdb ran MiXCR on the reads and lists one entry per CDR3 protein. The sample has some 62,000 distinct CDR3 sequences, 14% seen once. The sample consisted of a population of CD138-negative cells sorted from bone marrow. These receptors were collected from a donor aged 40 or older with multiple myeloma.

The chain uses TRBV3-1 and TRBJ2-5; D may be TRBD1 (6 bases). The CDR3 is made up of 17 amino acids. Trimming pared 0 bases from V and 2 bases from J, leaving 16 bases between. The germline V gene encodes CDR1 LGHDT and CDR2 YNNKEL (reference sequence). Here the CDR3 DNA reads TGTGCCAGCAGCCAAGATCTCTACAGGGCCCCGCAAGAGACCCAGTACTTC. This gives the protein CASSQDLYRAPQETQYF.

This clonotype has ten or more counts. The rearrangement joins TRBV6-1 to TRBJ1-1; no clear D gene. Deletions cut 1 base from V and 12 bases from J, with 18 bases between. CDR3 size: 14 residues. The V gene's germline CDR1 is MNHNS and CDR2 SASEGT. CDR3 in amino acids: CASSEEGRIHGPFF. Written as DNA, the CDR3 is TGTGCCAGCAGTGAAGAGGGCCGCATACATGGGCCTTTCTTT.

This clonotype has a count of ten or more. The chain links TRBV5-1 to TRBJ2-5; D is ambiguous. V was shortened by 0 bases and J by 1 base, with 7 bases between the two germline ends. This CDR3 is 14 amino acids long. The germline CDR1 and CDR2 sequences are SGHRS and YFSETQ. The CDR3 loop reads CASSLVGSQETQYF. In DNA, the CDR3 is TGCGCCAGCAGCTTGGTGGGGTCCCAAGAGACCCAGTACTTC. Drawing the rest from reference TRBV5-1 and TRBJ2-5, the complete variable domain is KAGVTQTPRYLIKTRGQQVTLSCSPISGHRSVSWYQQTPGQGLQFLFEYFSETQRNKGNFPGRFSGRQFSNSRSEMNVSTLELGDSALYLCASSLVGSQETQYFGPGTRLLVL.

In its sample, this clonotype was seen many times. Relative to the germline gene, one junction end is altered; a read error may explain this. The chain combines TRBV20-1 with TRBJ2-1; D is unresolved. The CDR3 contains 13 residues. Germline values: CDR1 DFQATT, CDR2 SNEGSKA (reference sequence). DNA of the CDR3: TGCAGTGTTACTTCGAGCTCCTACAATGGGCAGTTCTTC. Translating gives CSVTSSSYNGQFF.

This clonotype was seen repeatedly, ten times or more. The chain recombines TRBV18 with TRBJ2-1; 14 nucleotides align to TRBD2. The CDR3 spans 16 residues. Germline loops: CDR1 KGHSH, CDR2 LQKENI. V shed 0 bases and J 5 bases; nucleotides not matched to a gene: 0. CDR3 loop: CASSPPGLAGDNEQFF. DNA for the CDR3: TGTGCCAGCTCACCACCGGGACTAGCGGGAGACAATGAGCAGTTCTTC.

Many counts were recorded for this clonotype. The chain is built from TRBV4-1 and TRBJ2-2; the match to TRBD1 covers 8 bases. CDR1 is MGHRA and CDR2 is YSYEKL in the germline V gene. Germline trimming cut 6 bases from V and 1 base from J; bases unmatched to any gene: 1. The CDR3 contains 14 residues. CDR3 protein: CASSDRGNTGELFF. The CDR3 DNA sequence: TGCGCCAGCAGTGACAGGGGGAACACCGGGGAGCTGTTTTTT.

This clonotype appeared many times. V usage is TRBV5-1 and J usage is TRBJ2-7, with TRBD1 identical over 9 bases. The germline V gene has CDR1 SGHRS and CDR2 YFSETQ. The CDR3 totals 15 residues. Losses at the gene ends were 4 bases for V and 2 bases for J; bases not matched to a gene: 7. CDR3 sequence: CASSPRTGVPYEQYF. Written as DNA, the CDR3 is TGCGCCAGCAGCCCACGGACAGGGGTGCCCTACGAGCAGTACTTC.

Comments on this clonotype: A much larger clonotype is one base distant, so this may be a read error. The gene calls are TRBV3-1 and TRBJ2-6, with D tentatively TRBD1 or TRBD2 (5 bases each). Germline V gene sequence: CDR1 LGHDT, CDR2 YNNKEL (reference sequence). CDR3 length: 14 residues. The CDR3 DNA sequence: TGTGCCAGCAGCACTCGTTCTGGGGGCAACGTCCTGACTTTC. Translating gives CASSTRSGGNVLTF.

The CDR3 here is CASSLQGYNEQFF. CDR3 coding DNA: TGTGCCAGCAGCTTGCAGGGTTACAATGAGCAGTTCTTC. The chain is built from TRBV5-6 and TRBJ2-1, with TRBD1 as a possible D gene (5 bases). This CDR3 contains 13 residues. V lost 1 base, J lost 4 bases, and 6 bases lay in between. Germline CDR1 is SGHDT and CDR2 is YYEEEE. The full variable domain, its missing parts supplied by reference TRBV5-6 and TRBJ2-1, is DAGVTQSPTHLIKTRGQQVTLRCSPKSGHDTVSWYQQALGQGPQFIFQYYEEEERQRGNFPDRFSGHQFPNYSSELNVNALLLGDSALYLCASSLQGYNEQFFGPGTRLTVL.

In its sample, this clonotype was seen many times. This chain connects TRBV7-3 to TRBJ2-1; TRBD2 might be the D (5 bases). V dropped 4 bases and J dropped 5 bases, with 9 bases sitting between them. CDR1 and CDR2 (germline): SGHTA, FQGTGA. This CDR3 is 13 amino acids long. Written as DNA, the CDR3 is TGTGCCAGCAGCTCAGACTATAACAATGAGCAGTTCTTC. Encoded protein: CASSSDYNNEQFF.

This chain joins TRBV20-1 and TRBJ2-5, with 7 bases fitting TRBD2. Germline values: CDR1 DFQATT, CDR2 SNEGSKA (reference sequence). V lost 6 bases to trimming and J lost 1 base; unmatched junction nucleotides: 5. This CDR3 is built from 13 residues. The CDR3 protein is CSAPSGIQETQYF. As DNA, the CDR3 is TGCAGTGCCCCAAGCGGGATCCAAGAGACCCAGTACTTC.

This clonotype occurred many times. The chain has TRBV29-1 and TRBJ1-1, with D unclear. Germline CDR1 and CDR2: SQVTM and ANQGSEA. Trimming took 5 bases from V and 2 from J, leaving 6 bases between them. The CDR3 is 11 amino acids. CDR3 sequence reads: CSVSLNTEAFF. CDR3 sequence (DNA): TGCAGCGTTTCCCTTAACACTGAAGCTTTCTTT.

This clonotype has at least ten counts. The chain carries TRBV19 and TRBJ2-1; no firm D call. CDR1 LNHDA and CDR2 SQIVND come from the germline V gene (reference sequence). The CDR3 spans 12 residues. Trimming removed 2 bases from V and 9 bases from J, with 8 bases in between. CDR3 in amino acids: CASSIPVGEQFF. The CDR3 DNA follows: TGTGCCAGTAGTATACCGGTGGGTGAGCAGTTCTTC.

As regards this clonotype: Just one base apart from a much larger clone, this may be a read error. J is TRBJ1-1 and V is TRBV5-1; D not resolved. The V gene's germline CDR1 is SGHRS and CDR2 YFSETQ. This CDR3 region has 11 residues. The CDR3 DNA reads as TGCGCCAGCAGCTCCACCACTGAAGCTTCCTTT. Translating it yields CASSSTTEASF.

A note on this clonotype: Since the CDR3 does not end with the conserved phenylalanine or tryptophan, this likely comes from a read error. Because the CDR3's place on the DNA is in doubt, the DNA is left out and the CDR3 is given as listed by TCRdb. The chain recombines TRBV14 with TRBJ2-7. The CDR3 length is 13 residues, termini included. Germline-derived CDR1 and CDR2 are SGHDN and FVKESK. The CDR3: CASSQDRDLEEYL.

This clonotype came up a few times. The chain has TRBV29-1 and TRBJ2-7, with 15 positions matching TRBD2. The CDR3 has 18 residues. The V segment lost 7 bases and the J segment 4 bases; nucleotides outside the gene matches: 17. The germline V gene encodes CDR1 SQVTM and CDR2 ANQGSEA. CDR3 region: CSARAPGLAGGKRYEQYF. CDR3 nucleotides: TGCAGCGCGAGAGCCCCGGGACTAGCGGGAGGAAAAAGATACGAGCAGTACTTC.

Notes on this clonotype: A much bigger clone sits one base away, suggesting this may be a read error. The conserved final phenylalanine or tryptophan is absent from the CDR3, which likely points to a read error. V and J are TRBV15 and TRBJ2-4; D possibly matches TRBD1 or TRBD2 (6 bases each). Germline values: CDR1 LNHNV, CDR2 YYDKDF (reference sequence). This CDR3 is 16 amino acids long. V was cut by 5 bases and J by 0 bases, with 14 bases left in between. The CDR3 nucleotides are TGTGCCACCAGCCCTCCCGGGGGCCTAGCCAAAAACATTCAGTACTCC. Translated, it gives CATSPPGGLAKNIQYS.

This clonotype was picked up many times. The chain carries TRBV4-1 and TRBJ2-3, with 10 bases that match TRBD2. Trimming cost V 3 bases and J 4 bases; bases outside gene matches: 4. The germline gives CDR1 MGHRA, CDR2 YSYEKL. The CDR3 runs 15 residues. In DNA, the CDR3 is TGCGCCAGCAGCCATCCGGGACTAGCGTCAGATACGCAGTATTTT. As protein: CASSHPGLASDTQYF.

Regarding this clonotype: A read error may be the cause here, since a much bigger clone is one base away. The CDR3 nucleotides read TGTGCCACCAGCAGAGGTAACAAGGTTGTCAGCAATCAGCCCCGGCATTTT. Translating gives CATSRGNKVVSNQPRHF. The chain is built from TRBV15 and TRBJ1-5; no reliable D call. The CDR3 is made up of 17 amino acids. Germline CDR1 is LNHNV and CDR2 is YYDKDF (reference sequence).

This clonotype was picked up many times. The rearrangement joins TRBV29-1 to TRBJ2-1; TRBD2 agrees at 12 bases. J was trimmed by 7 bases and V by 4 bases; bases with no gene match: 11. The CDR3 contains 16 residues. CDR1 is SQVTM and CDR2 is ANQGSEA in the germline V gene. The chain's CDR3 is CSVGGETSGSGNEQFF. CDR3 bases: TGCAGCGTTGGGGGAGAGACTAGCGGGAGCGGAAATGAGCAGTTCTTC.

This clonotype was observed many times. Here the CDR3 reads CASNNGGVYEQYF. The CDR3 region has the DNA TGTGCCAGCAATAACGGGGGCGTTTACGAGCAGTACTTC. The rearrangement joins TRBV28 to TRBJ2-7, with D tentatively TRBD1 or TRBD2 (6 bases each). Germline V gene data show CDR1 as MDHEN and CDR2 as SYDVKM. The V gene lost 7 bases and the J gene lost 4 bases, with 14 bases spanning the gap. The CDR3 extends over 13 amino acids. Full variable domain (remainder filled in from reference TRBV28 and TRBJ2-7): DVKVTQSSRYLVKRTGEKVFLECVQDMDHENMFWYRQDPGLGLRLIYFSYDVKMKEKGDIPEGYSVSREKKERFSLILESASTNQTSMYLCASNNGGVYEQYFGPGTRLTVT.